A selection of T cell receptor beta chains follows, all from one sample in a study of blood T cells in healthy people across ages. MiXCR, run by TCRdb on the 5' RACE reads, gives a single entry per CDR3 protein. The sample has roughly 2 million distinct CDR3 sequences; around 50% are singletons. The sequencing sample was made of blood. These TCRs come from a woman aged 40 to 55 in good health. Each CDR3 is given with its conserved first and last residue. The D gene is left open where the match is weak. Not all rows give a size; the values are once, few, many and, for expanded clones, a class.

size	V	D	J	DNA	CDR3
NA	TRBV12-3/TRBV12-4	NA	TRBJ2-1	TGTGCCAGCGGGACCGCTGGGAATGAGCAGTTCTTC	CASGTAGNEQFF
NA	TRBV9	NA	TRBJ2-5	TGTGCCAGCAGCCCCCGACAGGTCCCTCAAGAGACCCAGTACTTC	CASSPRQVPQETQYF
NA	TRBV14	NA	TRBJ2-7	TGTGCCAGCAGCCAAGTTCAAGTGGGTTATGGCAGCGAGCAGTACTTC	CASSQVQVGYGSEQYF
few	TRBV7-2	NA	TRBJ2-5	TGTGCCAGCAGGGGGCTGGGGCCAGTTGAGACCCAGTACTTC	CASRGLGPVETQYF
NA	TRBV20-1	TRBD1	TRBJ2-1	TGCAGTGCTGAAGGACAGGGCGCCAAGCAGTTCTTC	CSAEGQGAKQFF
NA	TRBV6-5	TRBD2	TRBJ2-7	TGTGCCAGCAGTTACGGAAGCGGGGGTGATTACGAGCAGTACTTC	CASSYGSGGDYEQYF
NA	TRBV12-3/TRBV12-4	NA	TRBJ2-5	TGTGCCAGCAGGTCGCAGGGGACTCCGTACTTC	CASRSQGTPYF
NA	TRBV4-3	TRBD2	TRBJ2-1	TGCGCCAGCAGCCAAGATCTGGCGGGGGGAACCAATGAGCAGTTCTTC	CASSQDLAGGTNEQFF
few	TRBV12-3/TRBV12-4	NA	TRBJ2-1	TGTGCCAGCAGTGGCAGGTTTTATGAGCAGTTCTTC	CASSGRFYEQFF
few	TRBV7-9	TRBD1	TRBJ2-7	TGTGCCAGCAGCTCGCTGGACAGGGGCCCCTACGAGCAGTACTTC	CASSSLDRGPYEQYF
NA	TRBV6-1	NA	TRBJ2-3	TGTGCCAGCAGTGAAAGGGCCGGAGGAGGTACGCAGTATTTT	CASSERAGGGTQYF
NA	TRBV5-1	TRBD2	TRBJ2-3	TGCGCCAGCAGCAACTTAGGACTAGACACAGATACGCAGTATTTT	CASSNLGLDTDTQYF
NA	TRBV28	NA	TRBJ1-6	TGTGCCAGCAGTGGGACATATAATAATTCACCCCTCCACTTT	CASSGTYNNSPLHF
NA	TRBV7-9	NA	TRBJ1-2	TGTGCCAGCAGCTTATTCCCGACGGCCTTCAAACAGAATCTTAACTATGGCTACACCTTC	CASSLFPTAFKQNLNYGYTF
NA	TRBV7-8	TRBD1	TRBJ1-5	TGTGCCAGCAGCTTAGCCGGGACAGGCCATCAGCCCCAGCATTTT	CASSLAGTGHQPQHF
few	TRBV5-1	TRBD1	TRBJ2-5	TGCGCCAGCAGCTTGGATCGGCCAGGGGGAGCCCAGTACTTC	CASSLDRPGGAQYF
NA	TRBV2	NA	TRBJ1-4	TGTGCCAGCAGTGGTCTAGAGAATAATGAAAAACTGTTTTTT	CASSGLENNEKLFF